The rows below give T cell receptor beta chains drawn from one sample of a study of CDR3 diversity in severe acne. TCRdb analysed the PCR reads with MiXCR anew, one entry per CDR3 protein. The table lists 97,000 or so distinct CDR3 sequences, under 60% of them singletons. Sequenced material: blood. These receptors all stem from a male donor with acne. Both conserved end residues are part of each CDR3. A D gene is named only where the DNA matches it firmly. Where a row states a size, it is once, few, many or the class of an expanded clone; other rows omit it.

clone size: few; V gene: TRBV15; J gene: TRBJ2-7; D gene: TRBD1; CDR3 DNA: TGTGCCACCAGCAGAGTTGACAGGGGGCTTTACGAGCAGTACTTC; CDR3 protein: CATSRVDRGLYEQYF
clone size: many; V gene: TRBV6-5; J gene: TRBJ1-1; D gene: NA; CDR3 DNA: TGTGCCAGCTCCAGGGGGAACACTGAAGCTTTCTTT; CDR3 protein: CASSRGNTEAFF
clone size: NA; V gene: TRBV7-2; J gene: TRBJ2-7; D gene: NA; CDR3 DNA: TGTGCCAGCAGCTCCGTTGGGGAGCAGTACTTC; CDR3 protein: CASSSVGEQYF
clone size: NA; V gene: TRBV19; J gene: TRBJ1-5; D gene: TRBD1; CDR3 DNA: TGTGCCACCACTCGACAGGGAGGCAATCAGCCCCAGCATTTT; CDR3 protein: CATTRQGGNQPQHF
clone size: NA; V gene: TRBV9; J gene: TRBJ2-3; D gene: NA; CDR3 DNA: TGTGCCAGCAGCCCTGGCAGGGGCACAGATACGCAGTATTTT; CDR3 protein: CASSPGRGTDTQYF
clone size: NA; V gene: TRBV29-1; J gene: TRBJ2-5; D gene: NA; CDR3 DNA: TGCAGCGTCCGGGACGGTGGCCGGGAGACCCAGTACTTC; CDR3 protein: CSVRDGGRETQYF
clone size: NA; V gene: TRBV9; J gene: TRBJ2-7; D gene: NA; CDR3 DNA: TGTGCCAGCAGCGTAGGTGGGAGTACCTACGAGCAGTACTTC; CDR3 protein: CASSVGGSTYEQYF
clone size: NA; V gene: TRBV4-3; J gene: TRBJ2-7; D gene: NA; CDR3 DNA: TGCGCCAGCAGCCAAGGGCTAGCAGGTGAGCAGTGCTTC; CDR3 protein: CASSQGLAGEQCF
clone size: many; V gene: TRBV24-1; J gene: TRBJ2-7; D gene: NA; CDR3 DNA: TGTGCCACCAGTGACCCGGTCCACCGGGCGCAGTACTTC; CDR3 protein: CATSDPVHRAQYF
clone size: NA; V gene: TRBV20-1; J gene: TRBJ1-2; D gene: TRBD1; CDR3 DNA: TGCAGTGCTCTGGGGACAGGGGAGAATGGCTACACCTTC; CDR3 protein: CSALGTGENGYTF
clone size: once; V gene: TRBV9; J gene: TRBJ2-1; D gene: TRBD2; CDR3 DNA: TGTGCCGGCAGCGCCTCAACTAGCGAGGCCTACAATGAGCAGTTCTTC; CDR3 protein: CAGSASTSEAYNEQFF
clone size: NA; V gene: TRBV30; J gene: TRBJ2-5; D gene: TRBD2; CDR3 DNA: TGTGCCTGGGGGGGGGAGAGGTTTACGGAGACCCAGTACTTC; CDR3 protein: CAWGGERFTETQYF